Below, 19 T cell receptor beta chains from the same sample are listed, as sequenced in a study of persistence of HIV-infected CD4 T cells (dated by TCRdb to the early 2020s). These receptors lack a known antigen. The immunoSEQ hsTCRB assay version 4 in survey mode was used to sequence TCRbeta repertoires from genomic DNA. TCRdb stores this immuneACCESS table with in-frame sequences only. Part of the clones is absent; in the studies checked, under half of the shortfall reflects unresolved V genes, and no reason is known for the rest. A total of around 39,000 clones appear in this sample, 82% of them only once. Almost 1% of the sample belongs to the ten largest clones. Sample treatment or condition, as interpreted from the label and publication: suppressive antiretroviral therapy. A pool of overlapping HIV-1 Gag 15-mer peptides, at around 1 ug per peptide per mL, was used to stimulate the cells. Memory populations depleted of antigen-responding cells were obtained by sorting nonresponding CD40L-negative CD69-negative CD45RO-high memory CD4+ T cells.

The specimen comprised cultured CD4+ T cells from PBMCs, sampled from a patient who received antiretroviral therapy. In light of the paper, this sample's cell subset or site label describes: CD40L-CD69- CD45RO-high memory CD4 T cells not responding to Gag peptides. The receptors derive from an adult with HIV. The donor label of this sample is uncertain.

CDR3 protein: CAWSGSGAQETQYF. The DNA for the CDR3 is TGTGCCTGGAGTGGAAGCGGGGCTCAAGAGACCCAGTACTTC. The rearrangement links TRBV30 to TRBJ2-5; TRBD2 agrees at 7 bases. The V and J ends lost 1 base and 2 bases, in that order; junction bases with no gene match: 4. The CDR3 is 14 residues long. Germline assignment: CDR1 GTSNPN and CDR2 SVGIG (reference sequence).

Note on this clone: This same CDR3 is encoded by further DNA sequences in the sample. This chain connects TRBV2 to TRBJ1-5; D remains unclear. Germline-derived CDR1 and CDR2 are SNHLY and FYNNEI. The CDR3 loop spans 15 amino acids. V gave up 1 base and J gave up 0 bases, with 7 bases separating them. The CDR3 here is CASSEEAASNQPQHF. DNA of the CDR3: TGTGCCAGCAGTGAAGAGGCAGCTAGCAATCAGCCCCAGCATTTT.

In its sample, this clone ranks as medium-sized. V gene TRBV6-5 combines with J gene TRBJ1-2; weak D call: TRBD1 (5 bases). Germline assignment: CDR1 MNHEY and CDR2 SVGAGI. V was shortened by 0 bases and J by 7 bases, with 6 bases between the two germline ends. CDR3 length: 12 amino acids. This CDR3 is CASSYSGGGYTF. In DNA form, the CDR3 reads TGTGCCAGCAGTTACTCTGGGGGTGGCTACACCTTC.

The rearrangement links TRBV2 to TRBJ1-4; D is possibly TRBD1 (6 bases). Germline assignment: CDR1 SNHLY and CDR2 FYNNEI. V lost 6 bases and J 8 bases, leaving 16 bases between the germline ends. The CDR3 has 14 amino acids. CDR3 nucleotide sequence: TGTGCCAGCAGGAAACAGGGATTTCGAGAAAAACTGTTTTTT. Translation gives CASRKQGFREKLFF.

The CDR3 DNA reads TGTGCCAGCAGCTTTATGGGTGGGACTGAAGCTTTCTTT. This encodes CASSFMGGTEAFF. V usage is TRBV7-3 and J usage is TRBJ1-1; the D is unclear. The CDR3 runs to 13 residues. The ends were cut back, 3 bases at V and 5 bases at J, with 10 bases in the middle. CDR1 is SGHTA and CDR2 is FQGTGA in the germline V gene.

In DNA form, the CDR3 reads TGTGCCAGCAGCCCAGAGTGGGCCAAAAACATTCAGTACTTC. It encodes CASSPEWAKNIQYF. The chain uses TRBV11-1 and TRBJ2-4; D is undetermined. The CDR3 runs to 14 residues. V shed 5 bases and J shed 1 base, with 9 bases lying between them. The germline gives CDR1 SGHAT, CDR2 FQDESV (reference sequence). The entire variable domain, with the rest obtained from reference TRBV11-1 and TRBJ2-4, is as follows: EAEVAQSPRYKITEKSQAVAFWCDPISGHATLYWYRQILGQGPELLVQFQDESVVDDSQLPKDRFSAERLKGVDSTLKIQPAELGDSAMYLCASSPEWAKNIQYFGAGTRLSVL.

This chain connects TRBV18 to TRBJ2-2, with D unclear. The CDR3 is 11 residues long. V was cut by 3 bases and J by 7 bases, with 3 bases left in between. Germline assignment: CDR1 KGHSH and CDR2 LQKENI. The CDR3 DNA follows: TGTGCCAGCTCACCCAGCGGGGAGCTGTTTTTT. It is translated as CASSPSGELFF.

The genes are TRBV7-9 and TRBJ2-5; 8 bases are shared with TRBD2. Germline lookup yields CDR1 SEHNR and CDR2 FQNEAQ (reference sequence). V trimming: 3 bases; J trimming: 3 bases; junction bases outside the gene matches: 6. The CDR3 has 15 residues. The DNA of the CDR3 is TGTGCCAGCAGCTTCTCCGGGACTAGGGAAGAGACCCAGTACTTC. This translates into CASSFSGTREETQYF.

The chain couples TRBV7-8 to TRBJ1-5, with unresolved D. The CDR3 extends over 13 amino acids. The germline V gene encodes CDR1 SGHVS and CDR2 FQNEAQ. Trimming shortened V by 1 base and J by 7 bases, and 8 bases separated the two germline ends. The CDR3 nucleotides are TGTGCCAGCAGCTTAGTGGGTGGGCAGCCCCAGCATTTT. Translated, it gives CASSLVGGQPQHF.

The chain has TRBV9 and TRBJ1-1; D may be TRBD1 (5 bases). Between the trimmed V and J ends, which lost 0 bases and 0 bases, there was a span of 12 bases. The CDR3 totals 16 residues. From germline, CDR1 is SGDLS and CDR2 YYNGEE. The CDR3 DNA is TGTGCCAGCAGCGTAGGTTTAGACAGAATGAACACTGAAGCTTTCTTT. This sequence encodes CASSVGLDRMNTEAFF.

Only one count was recorded for this clone. The chain recombines TRBV5-1 with TRBJ2-1; TRBD2 matches at 13 bases. With V trimmed by 2 bases and J by 5 bases, 4 bases remained unmatched. The length of the CDR3 is 16 residues. From germline, CDR1 is SGHRS and CDR2 YFSETQ. The DNA for the CDR3 is TGCGCCAGCAGCTTCTCCGGGACTAGCGGGGACAATGAGCAGTTCTTC. Its translation is CASSFSGTSGDNEQFF.

The V call is TRBV10-3, the J call TRBJ1-5; D is unclear. Germline CDR1 is ENHRY and CDR2 is SYGVKD. V shed 4 bases and J shed 0 bases, with 7 bases lying between them. The CDR3 consists of 14 residues. The CDR3: CAISADYSNQPQHF. The CDR3, as DNA: TGTGCCATCAGTGCAGATTATAGCAATCAGCCCCAGCATTTT.

This sequence joins TRBV19 and TRBJ1-5; D might be TRBD1 (5 bases). This CDR3 is 18 amino acids long. Per germline, CDR1 LNHDA and CDR2 SQIVND (reference sequence). V was clipped by 1 base and J by 0 bases, with 16 bases between them. CDR3 in amino acids: CASSIAGQAYYSNQPQHF. CDR3 coding DNA: TGTGCCAGTAGTATAGCAGGGCAGGCGTATTATAGCAATCAGCCCCAGCATTTT.

V and J are TRBV5-4 and TRBJ2-2, with a possible D match to TRBD1 (5 bases). The CDR3 totals 15 residues. Trimming stripped 3 bases from V and 3 bases from J, with 12 bases between. Germline CDR1 is SGHNT and CDR2 is YYREEE (reference sequence). The DNA of the CDR3 is TGTGCCAGCAGCTCCCAGGGAACCCACACCGGGGAGCTGTTTTTT. Translating gives CASSSQGTHTGELFF.

The chain recombines TRBV5-6 with TRBJ2-3; D is undetermined. This CDR3 is 13 amino acids long. CDR1 SGHDT and CDR2 YYEEEE come from the germline V gene. V was trimmed by 4 bases and J by 2 bases, leaving 8 bases between them. In DNA, the CDR3 is TGTGCCAGCAGCGTTGGTTCCACAGATACGCAGTATTTT. It specifies CASSVGSTDTQYF.

The V call is TRBV7-9, the J call TRBJ2-7; D possibly matches TRBD1 or TRBD2 (6 bases each). This CDR3 comprises 16 residues. V lost 0 bases to trimming and J lost 2 bases, with 14 bases between them. Germline CDR1 and CDR2: SEHNR and FQNEAQ (reference sequence). The CDR3 loop is CASSLALGGTPYEQYF. The CDR3 DNA reads TGTGCCAGCAGCTTAGCGCTAGGGGGGACCCCCTACGAGCAGTACTTC.

The chain employs TRBV29-1 and TRBJ1-1; possibly TRBD1 for D (5 bases). CDR3 length equals 14 residues. V shed 0 bases and J shed 6 bases, with 14 bases lying between them. The germline V gene encodes CDR1 SQVTM and CDR2 ANQGSEA. Written as DNA, the CDR3 is TGCAGCGTTGAAGACTGGGGGGTTGAGGCTGAAGCTTTCTTT. It specifies CSVEDWGVEAEAFF.

The chain links TRBV5-4 to TRBJ1-1; no clear D. This CDR3 is 16 amino acids long. From germline, CDR1 is SGHNT and CDR2 YYREEE (reference sequence). V was cut by 5 bases and J by 4 bases, with 21 bases left in between. CDR3 in DNA: TGTGCCAGCAGTCAACCAACAGCAGGTGTTGGCACTGAAGCTTTCTTT. Translating it yields CASSQPTAGVGTEAFF.

The gene calls are TRBV27 and TRBJ2-7; D is possibly TRBD1 (5 bases). The CDR3 runs 14 residues. The V end lost 3 bases, the J end lost 2 bases, and 11 bases lay between the germline ends. Germline CDR1 reads MNHEY; CDR2 reads SMNVEV (reference sequence). The CDR3 here is CASSLRRGAYEQYF. CDR3 sequence (DNA): TGTGCCAGCAGTTTGAGAAGGGGTGCCTACGAGCAGTACTTC.